These 11 T cell receptor beta chains were sequenced from one sample in a study of T cell repertoires in cytomegalovirus infection. For these receptors, no antigen is known. TCRdb reprocessed the reads via MiXCR and lists one record per CDR3 protein. Of about 920,000 distinct CDR3 sequences in the sample, roughly 30% were seen once. The sample was cultured CD8+ T cells from PBMCs, taken from culture after CMV antigen stimulation. The receptors come from a human donor in good health (CMV status not recorded). Some clones in this sample may be carry-over from other donors' samples.

The V call is TRBV5-1, the J call TRBJ1-6; TRBD1 is a possible D gene (5 bases). CDR3 length equals 14 residues. The germline gives CDR1 SGHRS, CDR2 YFSETQ. Trimming pared 4 bases from V and 6 bases from J, leaving 11 bases between. The CDR3 protein is CASSDRLSNSPLHF. CDR3 sequence (DNA): TGCGCCAGCAGCGACAGACTTTCTAATTCACCCCTCCACTTT.

The chain carries TRBV24-1 and TRBJ2-1; 12 positions agree with TRBD1. The germline CDR1 and CDR2 sequences are KGHDR and SFDVKD. The CDR3 is 16 amino acids. V gave up 4 bases and J gave up 5 bases; unmatched junction bases: 5. The CDR3 here is CATSERDRGLDNEQFF. CDR3 coding DNA: TGTGCCACCAGTGAACGGGACAGGGGGCTAGACAATGAGCAGTTCTTC.

The chain couples TRBV19 to TRBJ1-1; D possibly corresponds to TRBD1 (6 bases). Germline-derived CDR1 and CDR2 are LNHDA and SQIVND (reference sequence). Trimming cost V 4 bases and J 3 bases, with 12 bases left between them. The CDR3 spans 14 residues. CDR3 sequence: CASSRDIGDTEAFF. The CDR3 DNA reads TGTGCCAGTAGTAGGGACATTGGTGACACTGAAGCTTTCTTT.

The chain has TRBV7-6 and TRBJ1-4; 7 nucleotides match TRBD1. The CDR3 totals 15 residues. V lost 0 bases and J lost 5; bases outside the gene matches: 3. Germline V gene data show CDR1 as SGHVS and CDR2 as FNYEAQ. The CDR3 is CASSLASGGNEKLFF. In nucleotides, the CDR3 is TGTGCCAGCAGCTTAGCGTCAGGGGGGAATGAAAAACTGTTTTTT.

V is TRBV12-3 or TRBV12-4 and J is TRBJ1-5; no definite D call. The CDR3 spans 14 residues. The V end lost 5 bases, the J end lost 9 bases, and 17 bases lay between the germline ends. Here the CDR3 DNA reads TGTGCCAGCAGTCCGGGGAGTATCTTATGGCCCCAGCATTTT. As protein: CASSPGSILWPQHF.

This clonotype was picked up many times. This chain connects TRBV12-3 or TRBV12-4 to TRBJ1-1; unclear D gene. This CDR3 region has 14 residues. Trimming pared 2 bases from V and 5 bases from J, leaving 12 bases between. This CDR3 reads CASSLSAGRTEAFF. In DNA, the CDR3 is TGTGCCAGCAGTTTATCCGCGGGTCGGACTGAAGCTTTCTTT.

The chain is built from TRBV12-3 or TRBV12-4 and TRBJ2-4; a possible D gene is TRBD1 (5 bases). This CDR3 contains 15 residues. Trimming left V 6 bases short and J 0 bases short, with 12 bases between. CDR3 loop: CASRGTGQAKNIQYF. The CDR3 region has the DNA TGTGCCAGCAGGGGAACAGGACAAGCCAAAAACATTCAGTACTTC.

The genes are TRBV6-6 and TRBJ2-3; D unresolved. In germline, CDR1 is MNHNY, CDR2 SVGAGI (reference sequence). V was pared by 6 bases and J by 5 bases, with 12 bases between. The length of the CDR3 is 13 residues. CDR3 sequence: CASRAPEEDTQYF. As DNA, the CDR3 is TGTGCCAGCAGAGCACCCGAGGAAGATACGCAGTATTTT.

J is TRBJ1-2 and V is TRBV28, with TRBD1 matching 7 bases. V dropped 10 bases and J dropped 2; count of bases not matched to a gene: 13. The germline gives CDR1 MDHEN, CDR2 SYDVKM. The CDR3 consists of 15 residues. As DNA, the CDR3 is TGTGCCATCTCCCTGGCAGGGGGTCTAAACTATGGCTACACCTTC. Amino acids: CAISLAGGLNYGYTF.

This clonotype turned up a few times. The J gene is TRBJ1-1, the V gene TRBV7-4, with D unclear. There are 12 residues in the CDR3. The V gene lost 3 bases and the J gene lost 4 bases, with 6 bases spanning the gap. Germline CDR1 SGHVT, CDR2 SQSDAQ. The CDR3 DNA sequence: TGTGCCAGCAGCTTTGTCCCCACTGAAGCTTTCTTT. Amino acids: CASSFVPTEAFF.

This clonotype appeared a few times. CDR3 DNA: TGTGCCAGCAGTGAAGGCGGGATCATCTACAATGAGCAGTTCTTC. It encodes CASSEGGIIYNEQFF. The chain has TRBV2 and TRBJ2-1; TRBD2 might be the D (6 bases). This CDR3 comprises 15 residues. Germline-derived CDR1 and CDR2 are SNHLY and FYNNEI. V lost 1 base to trimming and J lost 3 bases, with 10 bases between them.